This T cell receptor beta chain originates from a study of identifying expanded T cells in peripheral blood. Repertoires were generated with immunoSEQ multiplex PCR, while TCRdb's copy carries only in-frame clones and drops some. The table has approximately 91,000 clones, 88% seen once. During the collection period, no donor immune events like infections were recorded. Study observations and caveats: Over two and four weeks, about 17 and 20 clones changed, versus around 1.3 between replicates. Variance in clone template counts between approximately two-week samples significantly increased with total template count across all healthy donors.

V gave up 4 bases and J gave up 0 bases, with 20 bases separating them. The CDR3 spans 17 residues. From germline, CDR1 is SGHDT and CDR2 YYEEEE. Worth noting for this clone: Its specificity is unknown.

The TCR comes from a person aged 18-70 years in good health. The chain employs TRBV5-6 and TRBJ2-7, with D perhaps given as TRBD1 or TRBD2 (5 bases each). The sequenced sample consisted of blood. The CDR3, as DNA: TGTGCCAGCAGCCTCGGGACGCGAACGTTTAGCTCCTACGAGCAGTACTTC. This codes for CASSLGTRTFSSYEQYF.